These 5 T cell receptor beta chains share one sample of origin, sequenced in a study of PD-1 blockade in classical Hodgkin lymphoma. No patient escaped relapse after autologous stem cell transplantation, and brentuximab vedotin exposure varied. The assay was immunoSEQ multiplex PCR, and TCRdb's table has in-frame clones only and misses some. Counted here are about 13,000 clones, 65% to 90% occurring once; the ten biggest clones make up just under 25%. The specimen comprised peripheral blood mononuclear cells (PBMCs), sampled at baseline. All receptors come from a human donor with classical Hodgkin lymphoma.

V is TRBV16 and J is TRBJ2-7; D is unclear. The CDR3 is 14 residues long. Trimming left V 0 bases short and J 0 bases short, with 6 bases between. Germline V gene lookup returns CDR1 KGHSY and CDR2 FQNENV. The CDR3 region is CASSQSHSSYEQYF. The CDR3 DNA reads TGTGCCAGCAGCCAATCGCATAGCTCCTACGAGCAGTACTTC. Full variable domain (outside the CDR3, taken from reference TRBV16 and TRBJ2-7): GEEVAQTPKHLVRGEGQKAKLYCAPIKGHSYVFWYQQVLKNEFKFLISFQNENVFDETGMPKERFSAKCLPNSPCSLEIQATKLEDSAVYFCASSQSHSSYEQYFGPGTRLTVT.

This chain connects TRBV5-1 to TRBJ2-7; tentative D call: TRBD1 (6 bases). This CDR3 contains 15 residues. Germline V lookup: CDR1 SGHRS, CDR2 YFSETQ. Trimming stripped 2 bases from V and 3 bases from J, with 15 bases between. As DNA, the CDR3 is TGCGCCAGCAGCTTCCAGCCAGGGGCTAACTACGAGCAGTACTTC. This sequence encodes CASSFQPGANYEQYF. Using reference TRBV5-1 and TRBJ2-7 for the parts outside the CDR3, the full variable domain is KAGVTQTPRYLIKTRGQQVTLSCSPISGHRSVSWYQQTPGQGLQFLFEYFSETQRNKGNFPGRFSGRQFSNSRSEMNVSTLELGDSALYLCASSFQPGANYEQYFGPGTRLTVT.

The V call is TRBV19, the J call TRBJ1-5; TRBD1 is a possible D gene (5 bases). The germline gives CDR1 LNHDA, CDR2 SQIVND (reference sequence). The CDR3 is 13 residues long. Trimming took 5 bases from V and 7 from J, leaving 12 bases between them. The CDR3 nucleotides are TGTGCCAGTAGTTGGGGCCCCAGCCAGCCCCAGCATTTT. Its translation: CASSWGPSQPQHF.

This chain joins TRBV6-1 and TRBJ2-1, with 8 nucleotides matching TRBD2. The CDR3 is made up of 14 amino acids. With 6 bases clipped from V and 4 bases from J, the junction kept 5 bases outside the gene matches. In germline, CDR1 is MNHNS, CDR2 SASEGT. DNA of the CDR3: TGTGCCAGCAGCTTCGGCGGGAGGTACAATGAGCAGTTCTTC. This gives the protein CASSFGGRYNEQFF.

The chain carries TRBV19 and TRBJ2-7; 11 bases are shared with TRBD1. The germline V gene has CDR1 LNHDA and CDR2 SQIVND (reference sequence). The CDR3 totals 14 residues. Losses at the gene ends were 5 bases for V and 5 bases for J; bases not matched to a gene: 5. The CDR3 DNA sequence: TGTGCCAGTAGTCGGACAGGGGGCCACCACGAGCAGTACTTC. Encoded protein: CASSRTGGHHEQYF.